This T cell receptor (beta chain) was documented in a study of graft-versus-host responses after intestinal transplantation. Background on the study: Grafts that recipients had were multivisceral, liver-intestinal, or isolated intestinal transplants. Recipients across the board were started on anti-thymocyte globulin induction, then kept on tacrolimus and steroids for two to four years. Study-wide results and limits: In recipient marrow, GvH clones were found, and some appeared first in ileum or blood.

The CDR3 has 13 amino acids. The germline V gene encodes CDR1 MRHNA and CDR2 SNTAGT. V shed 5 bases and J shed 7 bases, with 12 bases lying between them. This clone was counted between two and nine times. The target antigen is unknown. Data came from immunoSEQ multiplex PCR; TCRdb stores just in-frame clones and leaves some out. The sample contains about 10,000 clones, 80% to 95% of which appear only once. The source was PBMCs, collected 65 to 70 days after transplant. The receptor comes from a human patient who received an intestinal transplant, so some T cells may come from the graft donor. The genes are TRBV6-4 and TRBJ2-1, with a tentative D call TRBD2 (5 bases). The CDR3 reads CASSQDSQNEQFF. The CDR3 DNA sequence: TGTGCCAGCAGTCAGGACTCGCAGAATGAGCAGTTCTTC.